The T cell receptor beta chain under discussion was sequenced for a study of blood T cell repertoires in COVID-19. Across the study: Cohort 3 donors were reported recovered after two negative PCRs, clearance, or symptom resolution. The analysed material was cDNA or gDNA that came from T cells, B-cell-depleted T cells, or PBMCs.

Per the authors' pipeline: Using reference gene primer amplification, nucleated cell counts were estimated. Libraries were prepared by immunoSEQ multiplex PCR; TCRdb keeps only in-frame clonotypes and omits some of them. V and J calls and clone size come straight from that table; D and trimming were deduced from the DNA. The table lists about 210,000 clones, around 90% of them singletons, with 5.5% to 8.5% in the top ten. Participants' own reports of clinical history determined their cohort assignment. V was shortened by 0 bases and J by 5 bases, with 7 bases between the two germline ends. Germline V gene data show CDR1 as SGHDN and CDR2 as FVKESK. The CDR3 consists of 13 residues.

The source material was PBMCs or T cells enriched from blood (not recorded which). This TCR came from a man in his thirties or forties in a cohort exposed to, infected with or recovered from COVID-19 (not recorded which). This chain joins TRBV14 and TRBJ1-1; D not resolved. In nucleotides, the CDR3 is TGTGCCAGCAGCCAAGATGGCGGGACTGAAGCTTTCTTT. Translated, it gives CASSQDGGTEAFF. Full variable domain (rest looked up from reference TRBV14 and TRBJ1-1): EAGVTQFPSHSVIEKGQTVTLRCDPISGHDNLYWYRRVMGKEIKFLLHFVKESKQDESGMPNNRFLAERTGGTYSTLKVQPAELEDSGVYFCASSQDGGTEAFFGQGTRLTVV.